The next 20 T cell receptor beta chains were all read from a single sample in a study of vaccination and CD4 T cells after COVID-19. These receptors lack a known antigen. The Oncomine TCR Beta short-read assay was applied to DNA of cultured CD4+ T cells. Each CDR3 protein gets one entry after TCRdb re-called the PCR reads with MiXCR. The table lists 20,000 to 30,000 distinct CDR3 sequences, about 50% of them singletons. As to treatment: approximately nine-day PBMC culture with coronavirus spike peptide pools or control peptides (ViraFEST assay). The sequenced sample was CD4+ T cells from blood, cultured in vitro, obtained before SARS-CoV-2 vaccination. All receptors derive from a human donor who received a COVID-19 vaccine.

The J gene is TRBJ2-1, the V gene TRBV24-1, with TRBD2 matching over 10 bases. V shed 4 bases and J 6 bases; nucleotides not matched to a gene: 14. The CDR3 contains 18 residues. Germline V gene sequence: CDR1 KGHDR, CDR2 SFDVKD. The CDR3 nucleotides read TGTGCCACCAGTGACCCCGGGACTAGCGCGGAGTCGATCAATGAGCAGTTCTTC. Translated, it gives CATSDPGTSAESINEQFF.

This clonotype was recorded a few times. The chain uses TRBV15 and TRBJ1-4; tentatively, D is TRBD1 (6 bases). The CDR3 extends over 14 amino acids. The V and J ends lost 0 bases and 6 bases respectively, with 8 bases between them. Germline assignment: CDR1 LNHNV and CDR2 YYDKDF (reference sequence). Here the CDR3 DNA reads TGTGCCACCAGCAGAGATGCAGGGGATGAAAAACTGTTTTTT. It specifies CATSRDAGDEKLFF.

The V gene is TRBV19, the J gene TRBJ1-6; 8 nucleotides line up with TRBD1. The CDR3 totals 13 residues. With 7 bases clipped from V and 10 bases from J, the junction kept 6 bases outside the gene matches. Germline CDR1 LNHDA, CDR2 SQIVND (reference sequence). The CDR3 DNA is TGTGCCAGTACGGACAGGGCAAACTCACCCCTCCACTTT. Translated: CASTDRANSPLHF. Full variable domain (rest looked up from reference TRBV19 and TRBJ1-6): DGGITQSPKYLFRKEGQNVTLSCEQNLNHDAMYWYRQDPGQGLRLIYYSQIVNDFQKGDIAEGYSVSREKKESFPLTVTSAQKNPTAFYLCASTDRANSPLHFGNGTRLTVT.

CDR3 loop: CASSAGTGGWTNEKLFF. DNA for the CDR3: TGTGCCAGCAGTGCCGGGACAGGGGGCTGGACTAATGAAAAACTGTTTTTT. The chain has TRBV6-1 and TRBJ1-4; 12 bases are shared with TRBD1. Trimming removed 4 bases from V and 2 bases from J; junction bases left unmatched: 5. The CDR3 sequence is 17 residues long. Germline assignment: CDR1 MNHNS and CDR2 SASEGT.

The chain is built from TRBV18 and TRBJ1-1; the match to TRBD1 covers 7 bases. Trimming removed 2 bases from V and 8 bases from J; junction bases left unmatched: 5. CDR1 is KGHSH and CDR2 is LQKENI in the germline V gene. CDR3 length equals 13 residues. The CDR3 region is CASSPRAGGEAFF. The CDR3 DNA reads TGTGCCAGCTCACCAAGAGCAGGGGGAGAAGCTTTCTTT.

This chain connects TRBV28 to TRBJ1-1; D unresolved. There are 13 residues in the CDR3. Germline-derived CDR1 and CDR2 are MDHEN and SYDVKM. The ends were cut back, 8 bases at V and 1 base at J, with 11 bases in the middle. This CDR3 is CASFEGGNTEAFF. The CDR3 DNA is TGTGCCAGCTTCGAGGGTGGGAACACTGAAGCTTTCTTT.

This clonotype was detected only a few times. V usage is TRBV6-1 and J usage is TRBJ2-3; D may be TRBD1 or TRBD2 (5 bases each). CDR1 is MNHNS, CDR2 SASEGT, per germline. The ends were cut back, 10 bases at V and 7 bases at J, with 21 bases in the middle. The CDR3 consists of 14 residues. The CDR3 sequence is CATRTRERSYTQYF. For the CDR3, the DNA is TGTGCCACCCGGACCAGGGAGCGTAGTTATACGCAGTATTTT.

CDR3 region: CASSLQGNTEAFF. As DNA, the CDR3 is TGTGCCAGCAGTTTACAGGGGAACACTGAAGCTTTCTTT. V is TRBV12-3 or TRBV12-4 and J is TRBJ1-1; D might be TRBD1 (5 bases). The length of the CDR3 is 13 residues. V lost 2 bases and J lost 1, with 5 bases in between.

This clonotype was counted only a few times. The chain uses TRBV25-1 and TRBJ1-5; the D is unclear. Trimming removed 8 bases from V and 4 bases from J, with 15 bases in between. The germline gives CDR1 MGHDK, CDR2 SYGVNS. The CDR3 is 14 residues long. The CDR3 here is CASAPGAVNQPQHF. CDR3 coding DNA: TGTGCCAGCGCCCCGGGAGCAGTGAATCAGCCCCAGCATTTT.

This chain links TRBV20-1 with TRBJ2-7, with D perhaps TRBD1 (5 bases). V lost 1 base and J 7 bases, leaving 23 bases between the germline ends. CDR1 and CDR2 from the germline V gene are DFQATT and SNEGSKA (reference sequence). The CDR3 consists of 16 residues. This CDR3 is CSARGGPALRVYEQYF. The DNA of the CDR3 is TGCAGTGCTAGAGGAGGTCCCGCACTCAGGGTCTATGAGCAGTACTTC.

This clonotype is a singleton in its sample. CDR3 sequence (DNA): TGTGCCAGCAGCTTAGACAGGGACCAAGAGACCCAGTACTTC. Translation gives CASSLDRDQETQYF. The V and J genes are TRBV7-7 and TRBJ2-5; possible D gene TRBD1, 6 bases. Germline V CDR1 and CDR2: SSHAT, FNYEAQ (reference sequence). The V gene lost 1 base and the J gene lost 0 bases, with 6 bases spanning the gap. This CDR3 comprises 14 residues.

The rearrangement links TRBV29-1 to TRBJ1-2; 8 positions match TRBD1. J gave up 4 bases and V 8 bases, and 12 bases lay outside the gene matches. Per the germline V gene, CDR1 is SQVTM and CDR2 is ANQGSEA. The CDR3 runs to 14 residues. This chain's CDR3 is CSSSARQGIYGYTF. CDR3 nucleotide sequence: TGCAGCTCCTCGGCCCGACAGGGGATCTATGGCTACACCTTC.

This clonotype was found once. V and J are TRBV5-1 and TRBJ1-1, with TRBD1 matching 7 bases. V gave up 4 bases and J gave up 1 base; unmatched junction bases: 4. The CDR3 consists of 14 residues. Germline V gene data show CDR1 as SGHRS and CDR2 as YFSETQ. This chain's CDR3 is CASSPQGGNTEAFF. Written as DNA, the CDR3 is TGCGCCAGCAGCCCTCAGGGGGGGAACACTGAAGCTTTCTTT.

CDR3 sequence (DNA): TGCGCCAGCAGCTTGTCTCCGTCTGGGGGTTATTCACCCCTCCACTTT. This encodes CASSLSPSGGYSPLHF. The rearrangement joins TRBV5-1 to TRBJ1-6; TRBD1 is a possible D gene (5 bases). Germline CDR1 is SGHRS and CDR2 is YFSETQ. The V end was cut by 1 base, the J end by 8 bases, with 16 bases between. The CDR3 is made up of 16 amino acids.

This clonotype occurred a few times. The J gene is TRBJ1-1, the V gene TRBV19; no clear D. Germline assignment: CDR1 LNHDA and CDR2 SQIVND (reference sequence). CDR3 length: 13 amino acids. With 6 bases removed from V and 5 bases from J, the gap between germline ends came to 13 bases. CDR3 protein: CASRRRAETEAFF. The CDR3 region has the DNA TGTGCCAGTAGACGTAGAGCAGAGACTGAAGCTTTCTTT.

The chain couples TRBV6-1 to TRBJ2-4, with a tentative D call TRBD1 (5 bases). Trimming left V 0 bases short and J 8 bases short, with 17 bases between. This CDR3 is 16 amino acids long. The V gene's germline CDR1 is MNHNS and CDR2 SASEGT. CDR3 sequence: CASSEALGPPRDIQYF. In nucleotides, the CDR3 is TGTGCCAGCAGTGAAGCGCTGGGGCCCCCTCGGGACATTCAGTACTTC.

The table lists this clonotype with a few counts. V and J are TRBV7-9 and TRBJ1-6; TRBD1 matches at 10 bases. Unmatched junction bases numbered 8, after V lost 3 bases and J lost 6 bases. The germline V gene encodes CDR1 SEHNR and CDR2 FQNEAQ (reference sequence). This CDR3 is built from 17 residues. In nucleotides, the CDR3 is TGTGCCAGCAGCTTCCGTCGACAGGGGGCTCGTAATTCACCCCTCCACTTT. Protein sequence: CASSFRRQGARNSPLHF.

This clonotype came up a few times. V and J are TRBV11-2 and TRBJ2-7; possibly TRBD1 for D (5 bases). This CDR3 has 13 residues. V lost 1 base to trimming and J lost 1 base, with 5 bases between them. Germline CDR1 and CDR2: SGHAT and FQNNGV. In nucleotides, the CDR3 is TGTGCCAGCAGCTTAGCAGGGTCCTACGAGCAGTACTTC. This sequence encodes CASSLAGSYEQYF.

Only a few counts were recorded for this clonotype. This chain links TRBV24-1 with TRBJ2-5; no firm D call. The germline gives CDR1 KGHDR, CDR2 SFDVKD. V was shortened by 4 bases and J by 5 bases, with 7 bases between the two germline ends. CDR3 length: 12 residues. The CDR3 is CATSESWETQYF. The CDR3 bases are TGTGCCACCAGTGAATCTTGGGAGACCCAGTACTTC.

This chain joins TRBV29-1 and TRBJ1-2, with D tentatively TRBD1 (5 bases). The length of the CDR3 is 15 residues. V was shortened by 3 bases and J by 2 bases, with 16 bases between the two germline ends. From germline, CDR1 is SQVTM and CDR2 ANQGSEA. CDR3 coding DNA: TGCAGCGTTGATTTGGTTGTGGGGGGAAACTATGGCTACACCTTC. It yields the protein CSVDLVVGGNYGYTF.